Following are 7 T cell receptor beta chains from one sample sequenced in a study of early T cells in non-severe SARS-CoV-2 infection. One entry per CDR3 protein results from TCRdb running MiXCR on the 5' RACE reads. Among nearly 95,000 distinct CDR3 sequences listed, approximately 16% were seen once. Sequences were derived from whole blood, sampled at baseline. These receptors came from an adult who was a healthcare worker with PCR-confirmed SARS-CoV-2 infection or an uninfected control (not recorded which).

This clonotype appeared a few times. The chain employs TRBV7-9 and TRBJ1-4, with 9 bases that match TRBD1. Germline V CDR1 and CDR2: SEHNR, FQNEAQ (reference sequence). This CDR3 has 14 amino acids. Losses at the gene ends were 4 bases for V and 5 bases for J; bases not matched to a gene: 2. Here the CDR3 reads CASSSGTGNEKLFF. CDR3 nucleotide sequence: TGTGCCAGCAGCTCCGGGACAGGGAATGAAAAACTGTTTTTT.

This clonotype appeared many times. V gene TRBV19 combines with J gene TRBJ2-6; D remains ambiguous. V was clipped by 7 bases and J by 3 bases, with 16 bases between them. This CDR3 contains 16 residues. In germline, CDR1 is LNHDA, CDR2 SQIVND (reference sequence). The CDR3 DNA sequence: TGTGCCAGTAACCCGGCAGGCAGTATTGGGGCCAACGTCCTGACTTTC. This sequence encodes CASNPAGSIGANVLTF.

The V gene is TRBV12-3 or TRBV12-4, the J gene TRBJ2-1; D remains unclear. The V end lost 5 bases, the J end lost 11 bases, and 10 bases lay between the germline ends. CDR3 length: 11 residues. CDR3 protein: CASSPWGKQFF. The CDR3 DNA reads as TGTGCCAGCAGTCCGTGGGGAAAGCAGTTCTTC.

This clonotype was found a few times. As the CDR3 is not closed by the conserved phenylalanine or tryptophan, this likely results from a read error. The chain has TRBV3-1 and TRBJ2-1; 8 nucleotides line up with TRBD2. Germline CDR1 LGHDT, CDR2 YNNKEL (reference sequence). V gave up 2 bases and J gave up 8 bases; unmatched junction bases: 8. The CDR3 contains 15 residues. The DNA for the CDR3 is TGTGCCAGCAGCCAAACCAGCGGGAGTAGGGATGAGCAGTTCATC. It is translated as CASSQTSGSRDEQFI.

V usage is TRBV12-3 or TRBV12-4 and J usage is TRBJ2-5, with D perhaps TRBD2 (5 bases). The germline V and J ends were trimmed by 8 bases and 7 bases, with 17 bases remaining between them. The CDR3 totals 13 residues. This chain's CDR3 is CASAPDSGGTQYF. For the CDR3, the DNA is TGTGCCAGCGCACCGGACTCTGGAGGGACCCAGTACTTC.

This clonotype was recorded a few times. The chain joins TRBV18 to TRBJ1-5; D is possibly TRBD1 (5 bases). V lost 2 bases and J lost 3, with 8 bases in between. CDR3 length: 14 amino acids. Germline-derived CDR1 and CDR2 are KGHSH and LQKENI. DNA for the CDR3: TGTGCCAGCTCACCAGGGGCGGTCAATCAGCCCCAGCATTTT. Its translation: CASSPGAVNQPQHF.

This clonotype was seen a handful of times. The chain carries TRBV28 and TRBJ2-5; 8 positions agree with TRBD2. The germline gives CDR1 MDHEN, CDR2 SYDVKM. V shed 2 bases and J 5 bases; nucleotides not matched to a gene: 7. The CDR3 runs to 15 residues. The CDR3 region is CASSLIGGRRETQYF. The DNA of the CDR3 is TGTGCCAGCAGTTTAATTGGCGGGAGGAGGGAGACCCAGTACTTC.